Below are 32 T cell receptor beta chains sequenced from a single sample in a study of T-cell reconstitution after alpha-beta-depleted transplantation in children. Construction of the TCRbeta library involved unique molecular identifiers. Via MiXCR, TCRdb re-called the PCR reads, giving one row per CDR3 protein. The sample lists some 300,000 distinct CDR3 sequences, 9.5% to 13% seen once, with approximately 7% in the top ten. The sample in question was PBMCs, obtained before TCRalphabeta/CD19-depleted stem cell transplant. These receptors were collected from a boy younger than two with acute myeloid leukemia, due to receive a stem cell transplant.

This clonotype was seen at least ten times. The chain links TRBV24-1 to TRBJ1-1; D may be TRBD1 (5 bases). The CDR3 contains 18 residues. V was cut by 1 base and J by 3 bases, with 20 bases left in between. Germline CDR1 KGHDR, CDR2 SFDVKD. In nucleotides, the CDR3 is TGTGCCACCAGTGATTTAAGGCGTGGGGGAGGTATCGACACTGAAGCTTTCTTT. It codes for CATSDLRRGGGIDTEAFF.

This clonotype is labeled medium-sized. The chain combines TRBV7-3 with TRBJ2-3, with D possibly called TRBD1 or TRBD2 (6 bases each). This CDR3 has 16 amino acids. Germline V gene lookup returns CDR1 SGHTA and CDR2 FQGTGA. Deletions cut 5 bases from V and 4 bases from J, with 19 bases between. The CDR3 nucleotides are TGTGCCAGCAGCAAGTACCCGGGGGCCGCCGCAGATACGCAGTATTTT. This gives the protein CASSKYPGAAADTQYF. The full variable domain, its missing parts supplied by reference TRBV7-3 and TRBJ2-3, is GAGVSQTPSNKVTEKGKYVELRCDPISGHTALYWYRQSLGQGPEFLIYFQGTGAADDSGLPNDRFFAVRPEGSVSTLKIQRTERGDSAVYLCASSKYPGAAADTQYFGPGTRLTVL.

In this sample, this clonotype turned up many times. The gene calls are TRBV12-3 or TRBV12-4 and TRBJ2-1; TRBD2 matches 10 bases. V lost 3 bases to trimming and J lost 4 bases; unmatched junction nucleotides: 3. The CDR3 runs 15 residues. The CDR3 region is CASSFGLAVYNEQFF. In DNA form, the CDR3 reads TGTGCCAGCAGTTTTGGACTAGCGGTATACAATGAGCAGTTCTTC.

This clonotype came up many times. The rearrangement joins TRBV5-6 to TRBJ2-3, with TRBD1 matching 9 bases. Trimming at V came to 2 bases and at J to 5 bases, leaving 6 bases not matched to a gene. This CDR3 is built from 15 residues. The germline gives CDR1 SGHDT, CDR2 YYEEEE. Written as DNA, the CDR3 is TGTGCCAGCAGCTTATGGGACAGGGACCGAGATACGCAGTATTTT. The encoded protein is CASSLWDRDRDTQYF.

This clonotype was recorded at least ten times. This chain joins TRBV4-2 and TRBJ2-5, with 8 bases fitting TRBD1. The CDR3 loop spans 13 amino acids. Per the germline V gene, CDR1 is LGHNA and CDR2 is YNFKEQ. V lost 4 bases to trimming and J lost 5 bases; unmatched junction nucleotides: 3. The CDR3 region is CASSPGGYETQYF. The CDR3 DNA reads TGTGCCAGCAGCCCAGGGGGCTATGAGACCCAGTACTTC.

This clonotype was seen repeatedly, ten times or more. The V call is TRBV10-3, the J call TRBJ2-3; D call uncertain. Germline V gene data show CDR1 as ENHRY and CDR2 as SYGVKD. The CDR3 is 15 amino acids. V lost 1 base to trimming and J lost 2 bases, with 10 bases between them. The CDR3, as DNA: TGTGCCATCAGTGAGTGGCAGCGAAACACAGATACGCAGTATTTT. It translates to CAISEWQRNTDTQYF.

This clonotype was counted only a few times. The CDR3 DNA sequence: TGTGCCAGCAGTGAAGGGTGGGGGTCTGACTATGGCTACACCTTC. It translates to CASSEGWGSDYGYTF. The chain carries TRBV6-1 and TRBJ1-2, with D perhaps TRBD1 (5 bases). Germline-derived CDR1 and CDR2 are MNHNS and SASEGT. Trimming cost V 1 base and J 3 bases, with 12 bases left between them. This CDR3 is built from 15 residues.

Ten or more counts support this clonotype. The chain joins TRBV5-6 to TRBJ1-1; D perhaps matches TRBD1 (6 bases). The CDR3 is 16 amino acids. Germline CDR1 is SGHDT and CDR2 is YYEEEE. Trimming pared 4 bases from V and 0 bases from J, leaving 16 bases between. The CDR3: CASSGTGSGVNTEAFF. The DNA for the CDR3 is TGTGCCAGCAGCGGCACAGGGTCAGGAGTGAACACTGAAGCTTTCTTT.

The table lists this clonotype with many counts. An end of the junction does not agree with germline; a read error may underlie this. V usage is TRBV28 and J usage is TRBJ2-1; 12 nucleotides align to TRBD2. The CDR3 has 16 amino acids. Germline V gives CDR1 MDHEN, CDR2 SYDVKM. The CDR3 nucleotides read TGTGCCAGCAGTCCCGGACTAGCGGGATCCTATAATGAGCAGTTCTTC. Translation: CASSPGLAGSYNEQFF.

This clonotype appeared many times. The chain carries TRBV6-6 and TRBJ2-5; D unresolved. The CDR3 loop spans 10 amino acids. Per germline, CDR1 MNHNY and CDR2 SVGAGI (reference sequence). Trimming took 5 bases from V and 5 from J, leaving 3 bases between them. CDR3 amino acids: CASSRETQYF. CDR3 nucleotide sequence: TGTGCCAGCAGTAGGGAGACCCAGTACTTC.

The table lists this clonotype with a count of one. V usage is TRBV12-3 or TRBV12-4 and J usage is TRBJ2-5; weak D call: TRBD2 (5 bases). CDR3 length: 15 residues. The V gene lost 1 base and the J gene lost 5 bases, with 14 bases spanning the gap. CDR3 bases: TGTGCCAGCAGTTTAGTGGGAGACCTCAGGGAGACCCAGTACTTC. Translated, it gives CASSLVGDLRETQYF.

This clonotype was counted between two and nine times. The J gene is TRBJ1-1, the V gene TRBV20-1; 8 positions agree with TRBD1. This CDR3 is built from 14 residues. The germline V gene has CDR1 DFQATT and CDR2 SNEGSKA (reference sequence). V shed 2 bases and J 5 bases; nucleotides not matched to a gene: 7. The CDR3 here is CSARRVDRGTEAFF. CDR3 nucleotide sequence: TGCAGTGCTAGAAGGGTAGACAGGGGAACTGAAGCTTTCTTT.

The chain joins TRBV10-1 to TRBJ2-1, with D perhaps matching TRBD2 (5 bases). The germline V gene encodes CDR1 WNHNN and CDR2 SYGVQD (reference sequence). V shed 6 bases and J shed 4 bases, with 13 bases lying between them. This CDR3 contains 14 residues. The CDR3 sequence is CASRLYGKYNEQFF. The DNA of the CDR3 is TGCGCCAGCAGACTTTACGGGAAGTACAATGAGCAGTTCTTC.

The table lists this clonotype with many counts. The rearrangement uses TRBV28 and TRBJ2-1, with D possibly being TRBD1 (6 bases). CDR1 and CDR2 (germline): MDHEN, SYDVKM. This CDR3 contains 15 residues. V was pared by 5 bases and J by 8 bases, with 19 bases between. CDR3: CASSPPDRPGDEQFF. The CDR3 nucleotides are TGTGCCAGCAGTCCTCCCGACAGGCCCGGGGATGAGCAGTTCTTC.

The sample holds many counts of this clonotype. CDR3 sequence reads: CSARGPGTRTYEQYF. The CDR3 nucleotides are TGCAGTGCTAGGGGCCCCGGGACTAGGACCTACGAGCAGTACTTC. The chain is built from TRBV20-1 and TRBJ2-7, with 8 positions matching TRBD2. The length of the CDR3 is 15 residues. CDR1 and CDR2 (germline): DFQATT, SNEGSKA (reference sequence). The junction had 9 bases not matched to a gene; V was cut back by 3 bases and J by 2 bases.

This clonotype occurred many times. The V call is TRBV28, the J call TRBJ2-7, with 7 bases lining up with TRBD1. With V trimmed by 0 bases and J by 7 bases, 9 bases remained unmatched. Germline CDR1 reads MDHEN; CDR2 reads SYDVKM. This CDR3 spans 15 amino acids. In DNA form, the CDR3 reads TGTGCCAGCAGTTTATGGCAGGGGGTGCCGAGTGAGCAGTACTTC. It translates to CASSLWQGVPSEQYF.

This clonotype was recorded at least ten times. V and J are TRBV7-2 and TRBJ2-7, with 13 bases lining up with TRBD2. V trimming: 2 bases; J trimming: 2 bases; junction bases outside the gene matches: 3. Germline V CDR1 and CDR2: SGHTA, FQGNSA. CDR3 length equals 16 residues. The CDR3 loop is CASSLRTSGSPYEQYF. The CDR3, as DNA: TGTGCCAGCAGCTTAAGGACTAGCGGGAGCCCCTACGAGCAGTACTTC.

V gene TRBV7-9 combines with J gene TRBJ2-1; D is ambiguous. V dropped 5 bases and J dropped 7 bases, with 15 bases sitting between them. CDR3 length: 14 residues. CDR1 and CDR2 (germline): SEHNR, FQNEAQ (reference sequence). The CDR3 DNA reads TGTGCCAGCAGCACACCGGGCCTCAAGAATGAGCAGTTCTTC. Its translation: CASSTPGLKNEQFF.

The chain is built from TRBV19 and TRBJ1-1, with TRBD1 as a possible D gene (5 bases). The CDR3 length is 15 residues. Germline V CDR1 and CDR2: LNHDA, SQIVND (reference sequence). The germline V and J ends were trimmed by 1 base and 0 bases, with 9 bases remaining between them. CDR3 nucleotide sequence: TGTGCCAGTAGTATAGGGGGCAGCCTGAACACTGAAGCTTTCTTT. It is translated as CASSIGGSLNTEAFF.

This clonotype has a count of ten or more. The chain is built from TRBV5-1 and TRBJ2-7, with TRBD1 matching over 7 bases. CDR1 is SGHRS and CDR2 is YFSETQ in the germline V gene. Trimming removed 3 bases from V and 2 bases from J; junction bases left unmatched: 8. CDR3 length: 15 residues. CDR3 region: CASSSRRGLTYEQYF. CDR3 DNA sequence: TGCGCCAGCAGCTCCCGAAGGGGGCTAACCTACGAGCAGTACTTC.

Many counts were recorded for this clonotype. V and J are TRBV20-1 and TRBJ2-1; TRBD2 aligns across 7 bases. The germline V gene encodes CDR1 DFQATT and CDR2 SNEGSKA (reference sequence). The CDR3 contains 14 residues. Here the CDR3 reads CRALTGGPYNEQFF. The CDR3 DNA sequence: TGCAGAGCCCTAACGGGAGGCCCCTACAATGAGCAGTTCTTC.

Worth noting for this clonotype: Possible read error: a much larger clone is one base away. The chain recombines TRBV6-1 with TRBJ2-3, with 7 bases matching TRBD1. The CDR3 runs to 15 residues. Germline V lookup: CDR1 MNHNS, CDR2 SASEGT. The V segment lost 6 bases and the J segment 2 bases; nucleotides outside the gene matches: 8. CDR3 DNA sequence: TGTGCCAGCAGACGCCGGGACAGATCCACAGATACGCAGTATTTT. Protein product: CASRRRDRSTDTQYF.

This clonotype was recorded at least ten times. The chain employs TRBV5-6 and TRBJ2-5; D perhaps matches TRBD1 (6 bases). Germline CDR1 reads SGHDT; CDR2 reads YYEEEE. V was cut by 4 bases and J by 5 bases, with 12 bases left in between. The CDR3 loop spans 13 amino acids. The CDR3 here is CASSPQGWETQYF. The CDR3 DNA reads TGTGCCAGCAGCCCCCAGGGGTGGGAGACCCAGTACTTC.

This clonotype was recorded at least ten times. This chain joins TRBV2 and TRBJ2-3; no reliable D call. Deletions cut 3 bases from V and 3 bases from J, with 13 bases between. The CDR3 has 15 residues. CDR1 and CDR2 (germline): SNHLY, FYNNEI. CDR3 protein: CASSETRTLTDTQYF. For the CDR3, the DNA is TGTGCCAGCAGTGAGACCCGGACCTTAACAGATACGCAGTATTTT.

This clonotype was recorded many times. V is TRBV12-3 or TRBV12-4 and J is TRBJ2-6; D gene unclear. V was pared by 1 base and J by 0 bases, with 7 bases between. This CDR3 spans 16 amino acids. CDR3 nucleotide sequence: TGTGCCAGCAGTTTAGGACATCACTCTGGGGCCAACGTCCTGACTTTC. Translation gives CASSLGHHSGANVLTF.

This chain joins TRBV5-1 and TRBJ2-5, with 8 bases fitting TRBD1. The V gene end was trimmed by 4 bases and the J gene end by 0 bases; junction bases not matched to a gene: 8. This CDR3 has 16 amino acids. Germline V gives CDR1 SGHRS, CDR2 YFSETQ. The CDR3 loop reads CASSPPGQVDQETQYF. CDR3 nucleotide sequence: TGCGCCAGCAGCCCTCCGGGACAGGTGGACCAAGAGACCCAGTACTTC. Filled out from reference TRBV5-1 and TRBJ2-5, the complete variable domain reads KAGVTQTPRYLIKTRGQQVTLSCSPISGHRSVSWYQQTPGQGLQFLFEYFSETQRNKGNFPGRFSGRQFSNSRSEMNVSTLELGDSALYLCASSPPGQVDQETQYFGPGTRLLVL.

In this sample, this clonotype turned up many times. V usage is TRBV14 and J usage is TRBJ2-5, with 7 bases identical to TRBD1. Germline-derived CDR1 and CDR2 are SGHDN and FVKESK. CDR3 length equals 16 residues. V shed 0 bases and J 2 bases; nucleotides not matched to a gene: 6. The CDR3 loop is CASSQDPGTEQETQYF. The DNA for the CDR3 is TGTGCCAGCAGCCAAGATCCCGGGACAGAACAAGAGACCCAGTACTTC.

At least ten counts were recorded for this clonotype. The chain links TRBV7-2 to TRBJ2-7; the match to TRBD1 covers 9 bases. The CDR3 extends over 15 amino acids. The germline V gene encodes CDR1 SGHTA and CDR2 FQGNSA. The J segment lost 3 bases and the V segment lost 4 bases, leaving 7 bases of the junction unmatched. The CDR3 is CASSSGRGQGYEQYF. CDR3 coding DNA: TGTGCCAGCAGCTCTGGGCGGGGACAGGGCTACGAGCAGTACTTC.

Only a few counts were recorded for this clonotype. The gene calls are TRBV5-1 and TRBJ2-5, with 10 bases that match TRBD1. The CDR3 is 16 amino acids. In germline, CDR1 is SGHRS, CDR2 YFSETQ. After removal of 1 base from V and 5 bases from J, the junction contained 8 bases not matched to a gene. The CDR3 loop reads CASSLPPTGGGETQYF. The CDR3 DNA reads TGCGCCAGCAGCTTGCCCCCGACAGGGGGCGGGGAGACCCAGTACTTC.

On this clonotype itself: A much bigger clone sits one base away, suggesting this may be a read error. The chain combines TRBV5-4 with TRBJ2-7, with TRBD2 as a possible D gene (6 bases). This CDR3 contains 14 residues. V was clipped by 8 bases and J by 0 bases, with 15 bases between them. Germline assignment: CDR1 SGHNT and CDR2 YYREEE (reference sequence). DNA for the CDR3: TGTGCCAGGAGCCCGGGACTGGGCTCCTACGAGCAGTACTTC. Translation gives CARSPGLGSYEQYF.

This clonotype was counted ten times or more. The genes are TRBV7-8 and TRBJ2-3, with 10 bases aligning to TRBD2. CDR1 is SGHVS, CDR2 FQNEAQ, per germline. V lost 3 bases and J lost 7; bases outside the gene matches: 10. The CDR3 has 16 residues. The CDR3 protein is CASSFSGGAIQYTQYF. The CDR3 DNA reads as TGTGCCAGCAGCTTCAGCGGGGGGGCTATCCAATATACGCAGTATTTT.

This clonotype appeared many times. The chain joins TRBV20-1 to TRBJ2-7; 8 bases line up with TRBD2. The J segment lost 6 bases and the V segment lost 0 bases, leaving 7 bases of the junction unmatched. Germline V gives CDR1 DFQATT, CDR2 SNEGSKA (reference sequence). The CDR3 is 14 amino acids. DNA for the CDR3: TGCAGTGCTAGAGATCCGGGACTAGATGCCGAGCAGTACTTC. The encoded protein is CSARDPGLDAEQYF.